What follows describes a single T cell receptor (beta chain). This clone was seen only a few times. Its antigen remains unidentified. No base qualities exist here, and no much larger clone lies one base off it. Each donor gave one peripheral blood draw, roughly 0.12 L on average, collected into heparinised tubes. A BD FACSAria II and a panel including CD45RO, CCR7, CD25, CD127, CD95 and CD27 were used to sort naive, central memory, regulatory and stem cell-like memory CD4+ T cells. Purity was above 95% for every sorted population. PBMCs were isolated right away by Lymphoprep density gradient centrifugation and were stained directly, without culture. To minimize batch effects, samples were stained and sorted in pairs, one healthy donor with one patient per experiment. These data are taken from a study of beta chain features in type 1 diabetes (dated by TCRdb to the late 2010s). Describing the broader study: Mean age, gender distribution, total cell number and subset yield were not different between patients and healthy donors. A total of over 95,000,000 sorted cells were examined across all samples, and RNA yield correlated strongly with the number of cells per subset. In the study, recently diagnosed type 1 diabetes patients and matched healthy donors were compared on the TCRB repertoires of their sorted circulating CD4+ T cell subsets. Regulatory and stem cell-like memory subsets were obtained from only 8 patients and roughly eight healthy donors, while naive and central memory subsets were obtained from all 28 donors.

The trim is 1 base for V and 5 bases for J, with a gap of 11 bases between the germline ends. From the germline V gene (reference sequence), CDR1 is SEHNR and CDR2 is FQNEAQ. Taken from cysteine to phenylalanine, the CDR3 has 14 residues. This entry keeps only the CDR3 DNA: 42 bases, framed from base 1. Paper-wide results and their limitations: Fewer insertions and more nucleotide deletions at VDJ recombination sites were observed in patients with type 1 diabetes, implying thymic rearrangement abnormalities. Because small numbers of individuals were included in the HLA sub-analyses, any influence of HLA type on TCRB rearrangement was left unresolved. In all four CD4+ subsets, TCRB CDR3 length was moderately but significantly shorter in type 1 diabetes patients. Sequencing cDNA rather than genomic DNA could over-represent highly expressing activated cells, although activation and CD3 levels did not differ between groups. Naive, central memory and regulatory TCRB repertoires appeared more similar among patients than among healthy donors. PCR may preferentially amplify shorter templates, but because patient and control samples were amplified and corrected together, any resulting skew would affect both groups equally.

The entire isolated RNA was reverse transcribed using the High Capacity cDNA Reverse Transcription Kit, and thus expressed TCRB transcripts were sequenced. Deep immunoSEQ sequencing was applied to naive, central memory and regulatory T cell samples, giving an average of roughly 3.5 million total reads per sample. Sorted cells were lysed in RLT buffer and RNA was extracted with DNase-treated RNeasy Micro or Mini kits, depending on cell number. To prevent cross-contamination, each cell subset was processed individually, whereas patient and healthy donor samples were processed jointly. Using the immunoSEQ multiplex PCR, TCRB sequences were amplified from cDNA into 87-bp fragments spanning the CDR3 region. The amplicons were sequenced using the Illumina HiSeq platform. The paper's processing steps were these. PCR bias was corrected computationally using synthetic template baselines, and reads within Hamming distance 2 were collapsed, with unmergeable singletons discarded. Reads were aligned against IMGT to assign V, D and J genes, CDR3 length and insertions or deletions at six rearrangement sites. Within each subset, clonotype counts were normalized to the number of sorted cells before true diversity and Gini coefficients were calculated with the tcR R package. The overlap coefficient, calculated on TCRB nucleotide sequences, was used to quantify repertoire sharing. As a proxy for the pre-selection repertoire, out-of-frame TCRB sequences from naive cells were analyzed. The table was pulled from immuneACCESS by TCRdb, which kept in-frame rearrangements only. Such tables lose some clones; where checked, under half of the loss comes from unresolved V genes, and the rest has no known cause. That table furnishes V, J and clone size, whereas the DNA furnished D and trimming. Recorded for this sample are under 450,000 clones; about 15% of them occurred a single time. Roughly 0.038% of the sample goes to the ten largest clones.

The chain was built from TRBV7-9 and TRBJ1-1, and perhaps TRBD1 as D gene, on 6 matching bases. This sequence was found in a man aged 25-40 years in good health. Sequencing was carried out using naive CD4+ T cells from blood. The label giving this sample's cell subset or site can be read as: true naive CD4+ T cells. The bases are TGTGCCAGCAGCTTAGATGCAGGGGTTACTGAAGCTTTCTTT. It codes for CASSLDAGVTEAFF.